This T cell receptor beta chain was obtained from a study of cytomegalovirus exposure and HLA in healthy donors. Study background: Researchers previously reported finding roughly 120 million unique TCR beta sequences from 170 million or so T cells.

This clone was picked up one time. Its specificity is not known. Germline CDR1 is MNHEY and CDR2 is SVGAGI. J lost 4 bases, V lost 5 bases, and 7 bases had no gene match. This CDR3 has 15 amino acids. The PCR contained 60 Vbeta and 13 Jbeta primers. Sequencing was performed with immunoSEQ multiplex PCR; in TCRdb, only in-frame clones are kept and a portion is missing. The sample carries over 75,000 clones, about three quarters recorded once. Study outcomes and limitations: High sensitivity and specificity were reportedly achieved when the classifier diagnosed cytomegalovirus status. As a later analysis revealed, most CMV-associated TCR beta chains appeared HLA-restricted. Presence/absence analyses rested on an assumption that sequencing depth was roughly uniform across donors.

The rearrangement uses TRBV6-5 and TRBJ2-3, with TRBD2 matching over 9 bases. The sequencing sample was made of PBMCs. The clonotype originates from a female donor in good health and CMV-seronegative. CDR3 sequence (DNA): TGTGCCAGCAGTCCCAGCGGGGGGAATGCAGATACGCAGTATTTT. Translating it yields CASSPSGGNADTQYF.